A selection of T cell receptor beta chains follows, all from one sample in a study of shared clonotypes between healthy human individuals. Sequenced by immunoSEQ multiplex PCR; TCRdb stores in-frame clones only, minus some. The data hold some 1 million clones, with approximately 72% observed a single time. The specimen sequenced was memory CD4+ T cells sorted from blood. These receptors all stem from a man between 18 and 35 years old in good health. Both conserved end residues are trimmed from each CDR3. A row's size may be missing; if present it is once, few, many or a size class.

v_call	j_call	cdr3_length	clone_size	cdr3_aa
TRBV28	TRBJ1-2	11	NA	ASNLDRVGGYT
TRBV6-5	TRBJ2-7	12	NA	ASSRTGGLYEQY
TRBV27	TRBJ1-6	14	few	ASSPPRTHANSPLH
TRBV20-1	TRBJ1-2	9	NA	SAVDAGRGT
TRBV5-4	TRBJ1-2	13	NA	ASSAGQGSLYGYT
TRBV7-2	TRBJ2-1	12	few	ASSLDPLYNEQF
TRBV5-1	TRBJ2-3	12	NA	ASSSTGGTDTQY
TRBV9	TRBJ2-3	13	NA	ASSVGGLDGMSQY
TRBV5-4	TRBJ2-3	15	NA	ASSLDSSGRATDTQY
TRBV20-1	TRBJ2-1	9	NA	SARKSWEQF
TRBV28	TRBJ1-1	13	NA	ASRTGARGDTEAF
TRBV23-1	TRBJ2-7	15	NA	ASSQSKAGQGGYEQY
TRBV4-3	TRBJ2-3	17	NA	ASSPRPLAGGGSTDTQY
TRBV7-2	TRBJ1-5	12	NA	ASSLARGSQPQH
TRBV5-1	TRBJ2-5	14	NA	ASSLGQGFSDETQY
TRBV4-3	TRBJ1-2	19	many	ASSQSARLGTKAYTNYGYT
TRBV6-1	TRBJ2-1	13	NA	ASRLTSGGYNEQF
TRBV29-1	TRBJ1-1	13	NA	SVLFLRTVNTEAF
TRBV4-3	TRBJ2-1	14	few	ASSTRLAGALNEQF
TRBV5-1	TRBJ1-3	11	NA	ASSFNSGNTIY
TRBV6-1	TRBJ2-5	12	few	ASSVRGGEETQY
TRBV6-6	TRBJ2-7	13	NA	ASSYSRQGAYEQY
TRBV28	TRBJ2-7	12	NA	ASSSTDRDYEQY
TRBV11-2	TRBJ2-1	15	NA	ASSFSNSNSPYNEQF
TRBV18	TRBJ2-7	12	few	ASQAGTGLREQY
TRBV10-3	TRBJ1-3	15	NA	AISDRGQGHSGNTIY
TRBV7-2	TRBJ2-4	12	NA	ASSPTSGKNIQY
TRBV5-1	TRBJ2-1	13	NA	ASSLEAGGRHEQF
TRBV6-6	TRBJ2-7	12	NA	ASSYGQGANEQY
TRBV6-4	TRBJ2-7	13	NA	ASIKRDRGGYEQY
TRBV4-2	TRBJ1-1	14	NA	ASSQVRGPMNTEAF
TRBV28	TRBJ2-6	13	NA	ASSPTGAGANVLT
TRBV5-1	TRBJ2-2	13	NA	ASSLRQGAPGELF
TRBV6-5	TRBJ1-5	8	few	ASGSQPQH
TRBV28	TRBJ2-3	14	NA	ASSPYGELRTDTQY
TRBV5-1	TRBJ2-3	12	NA	ASSRGDLGDTQY
TRBV28	TRBJ2-7	16	few	ASSLRRASGGKPYEQY